This T cell receptor (beta chain) was obtained from a study of control samples from healthy donors and cancer patients. V lost 3 bases, J lost 5 bases, and 11 bases lay in between. The length of the CDR3 is 13 residues. Germline V gene sequence: CDR1 SGHKS, CDR2 YYEKEE (reference sequence). Profiling relied on immunoSEQ multiplex PCR, and the TCRdb table lists in-frame clones only, not all of them. The sample includes around 23,000 clones, approximately 85% of them seen just once. This TCR derives from a man aged 60 to 75 with head and neck cancer. Sequencing was performed on PBMCs. J is TRBJ1-1 and V is TRBV5-5; D remains ambiguous. The CDR3, as DNA: TGTGCCAGCAGCTCTCTAGTCGGGACTGAAGCTTTCTTT. Its protein product is CASSSLVGTEAFF.